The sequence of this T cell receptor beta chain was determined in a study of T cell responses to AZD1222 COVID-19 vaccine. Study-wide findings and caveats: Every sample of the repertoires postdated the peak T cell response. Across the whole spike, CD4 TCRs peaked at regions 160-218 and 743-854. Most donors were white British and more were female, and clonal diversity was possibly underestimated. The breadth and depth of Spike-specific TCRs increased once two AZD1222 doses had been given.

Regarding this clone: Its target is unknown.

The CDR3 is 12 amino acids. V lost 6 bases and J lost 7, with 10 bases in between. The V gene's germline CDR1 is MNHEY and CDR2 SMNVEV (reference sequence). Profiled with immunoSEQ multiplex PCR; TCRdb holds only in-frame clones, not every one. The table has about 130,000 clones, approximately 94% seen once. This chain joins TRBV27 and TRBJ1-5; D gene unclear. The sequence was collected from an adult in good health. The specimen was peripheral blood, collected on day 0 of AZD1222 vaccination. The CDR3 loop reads CASSRVGQPQHF. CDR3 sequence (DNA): TGTGCCAGCAGCCGGGTAGGACAGCCCCAGCATTTT.